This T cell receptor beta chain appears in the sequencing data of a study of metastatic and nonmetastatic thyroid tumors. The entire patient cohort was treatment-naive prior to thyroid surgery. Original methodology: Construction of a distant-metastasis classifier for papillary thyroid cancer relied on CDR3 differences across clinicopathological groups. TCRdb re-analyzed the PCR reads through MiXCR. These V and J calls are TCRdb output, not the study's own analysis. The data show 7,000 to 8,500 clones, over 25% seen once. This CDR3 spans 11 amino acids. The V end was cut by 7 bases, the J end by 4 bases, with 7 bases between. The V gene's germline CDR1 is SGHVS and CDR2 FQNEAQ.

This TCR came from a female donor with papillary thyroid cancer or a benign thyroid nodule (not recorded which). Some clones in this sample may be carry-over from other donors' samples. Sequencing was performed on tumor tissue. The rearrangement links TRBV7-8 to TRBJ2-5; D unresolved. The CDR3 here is CASTMGETQYF. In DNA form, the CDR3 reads TGTGCCAGCACCATGGGAGAGACCCAGTACTTC.